A single sample is the source of the 13 T cell receptor beta chains below, sequenced in a study of OX40 agonist ivuxolimab in advanced cancers. Method: immunoSEQ multiplex PCR; TCRdb's copy keeps in-frame clones and lacks some. The table shows some 16,000 clones, with 70% to 75% occurring only once. The sample here was CD4+ or CD8+ T cells sorted from blood, taken in a trial of the OX40 agonist ivuxolimab. The receptors here all came from an adult with an advanced solid tumor such as melanoma, head and neck, liver or kidney cancer.

This clone was seen more than once but under ten times. The CDR3 DNA follows: TGTGCCAGCAGCGATACTAGGTCCGGGGAGCTGTTTTTT. It specifies CASSDTRSGELFF. The rearrangement uses TRBV7-9 and TRBJ2-2; D may be TRBD2 (5 bases). Trimming removed 5 bases at V and 6 bases at J, with 10 bases between. The CDR3 is 13 amino acids. CDR1 is SEHNR, CDR2 FQNEAQ, per germline (reference sequence).

The J gene is TRBJ1-1, the V gene TRBV6-6; D might be TRBD1 (5 bases). Trimming took 5 bases from V and 3 from J, leaving 16 bases between them. Germline V gives CDR1 MNHNY, CDR2 SVGAGI (reference sequence). This CDR3 has 15 amino acids. The CDR3 loop reads CASSPLGAGDTEAFF. CDR3 sequence (DNA): TGTGCCAGCAGTCCCCTTGGGGCGGGGGACACTGAAGCTTTCTTT.

V is TRBV5-1 and J is TRBJ2-1, with a tentative D call TRBD2 (6 bases). CDR1 and CDR2 (germline): SGHRS, YFSETQ. The V gene lost 0 bases and the J gene lost 8 bases, with 9 bases spanning the gap. The CDR3 covers 13 residues. The CDR3 protein is CASSLVTSHEQFF. CDR3 DNA sequence: TGCGCCAGCAGCTTGGTAACTAGCCATGAGCAGTTCTTC.

The chain recombines TRBV7-6 with TRBJ2-1; TRBD2 aligns across 11 bases. The V segment lost 1 base and the J segment 5 bases; nucleotides outside the gene matches: 7. Germline lookup yields CDR1 SGHVS and CDR2 FNYEAQ. The CDR3 loop spans 17 amino acids. CDR3 protein: CASSLVLAGGMNNEQFF. The CDR3 DNA reads TGTGCCAGCAGCTTAGTCCTAGCGGGAGGCATGAACAATGAGCAGTTCTTC.

V and J are TRBV5-6 and TRBJ2-3; TRBD2 might be the D (6 bases). Germline CDR1 SGHDT, CDR2 YYEEEE. V lost 0 bases and J 1 base, leaving 9 bases between the germline ends. This CDR3 comprises 15 residues. The CDR3 region has the DNA TGTGCCAGCAGCTTGGACGGGACTGGCACAGATACGCAGTATTTT. This translates into CASSLDGTGTDTQYF.

The chain employs TRBV5-4 and TRBJ2-5; D assignment may be TRBD1 or TRBD2 (5 bases each). CDR3 size: 14 residues. With 2 bases removed from V and 3 bases from J, the gap between germline ends came to 11 bases. The germline V gene has CDR1 SGHNT and CDR2 YYREEE (reference sequence). The CDR3 coding sequence is TGTGCCAGCAGCTTCGACGGGGCGGAAGAGACCCAGTACTTC. Its protein is CASSFDGAEETQYF. The full variable domain, its missing parts supplied by reference TRBV5-4 and TRBJ2-5, is ETGVTQSPTHLIKTRGQQVTLRCSSQSGHNTVSWYQQALGQGPQFIFQYYREEENGRGNFPPRFSGLQFPNYSSELNVNALELDDSALYLCASSFDGAEETQYFGPGTRLLVL.

The table lists this clone with a count of one. The rearrangement links TRBV14 to TRBJ2-1, with TRBD2 matching over 7 bases. V lost 0 bases, J lost 2 bases, and 1 base stayed unmatched. The germline CDR1 and CDR2 sequences are SGHDN and FVKESK. The CDR3 covers 15 residues. The CDR3 protein is CASSQDRGAYNEQFF. The CDR3 DNA follows: TGTGCCAGCAGCCAAGACCGGGGGGCCTACAATGAGCAGTTCTTC.

V usage is TRBV27 and J usage is TRBJ1-6, with D maybe TRBD1 (6 bases). The CDR3 totals 13 residues. CDR1 is MNHEY and CDR2 is SMNVEV in the germline V gene (reference sequence). V lost 7 bases and J lost 6, with 10 bases in between. CDR3 coding DNA: TGTGCCAGCACCGGACAGATTAATTCACCCCTCCACTTT. Amino acid sequence: CASTGQINSPLHF.

This chain links TRBV11-2 with TRBJ1-4; D is unclear. The germline V and J ends were trimmed by 0 bases and 5 bases, with 4 bases remaining between them. There are 13 residues in the CDR3. Germline CDR1 and CDR2: SGHAT and FQNNGV. CDR3 in DNA: TGTGCCAGCAGCTTAGAGGGGAATGAAAAACTGTTTTTT. It yields the protein CASSLEGNEKLFF. Full variable domain (rest looked up from reference TRBV11-2 and TRBJ1-4): EAGVAQSPRYKIIEKRQSVAFWCNPISGHATLYWYQQILGQGPKLLIQFQNNGVVDDSQLPKDRFSAERLKGVDSTLKIQPAKLEDSAVYLCASSLEGNEKLFFGSGTQLSVL.

The chain uses TRBV7-9 and TRBJ2-1; possible D gene TRBD2, 5 bases. Trimming shortened V by 4 bases and J by 8 bases, and 9 bases separated the two germline ends. Germline V lookup: CDR1 SEHNR, CDR2 FQNEAQ (reference sequence). The CDR3 is 12 residues long. The CDR3 DNA reads TGTGCCAGCAGCTCAATGAGGGATGAGCAGTTCTTC. Its translation: CASSSMRDEQFF.

This clone has just a few counts. The chain uses TRBV7-2 and TRBJ2-2, with a possible D match to TRBD2 (5 bases). Trimming stripped 5 bases from V and 1 base from J, with 11 bases between. Germline V CDR1 and CDR2: SGHTA, FQGNSA. The CDR3 sequence is 15 residues long. The CDR3 coding sequence is TGTGCCAGCAGCGCCGACTACCTGAACACCGGGGAGCTGTTTTTT. It codes for CASSADYLNTGELFF. The full variable domain, with the rest looked up from reference TRBV7-2 and TRBJ2-2, is GAGVSQSPSNKVTEKGKDVELRCDPISGHTALYWYRQSLGQGLEFLIYFQGNSAPDKSGLPSDRFSAERTGGSVSTLTIQRTQQEDSAVYLCASSADYLNTGELFFGEGSRLTVL.

This clone was counted between two and nine times. V usage is TRBV15 and J usage is TRBJ2-7; 13 positions match TRBD2. The CDR3 is 16 residues long. Per the germline V gene, CDR1 is LNHNV and CDR2 is YYDKDF (reference sequence). V lost 4 bases to trimming and J lost 6 bases; unmatched junction nucleotides: 9. CDR3 in amino acids: CATSIRTSGRLGEQYF. The CDR3 DNA reads TGTGCCACCAGCATCCGGACTAGCGGGAGACTTGGCGAGCAGTACTTC.

This chain connects TRBV6-1 to TRBJ2-3; a possible D gene is TRBD2 (6 bases). Germline V gives CDR1 MNHNS, CDR2 SASEGT. V was shortened by 2 bases and J by 1 base, with 7 bases between the two germline ends. The CDR3 extends over 14 amino acids. The CDR3 nucleotides read TGTGCCAGCAGTGAATGGAGGGGCACAGATACGCAGTATTTT. Protein product: CASSEWRGTDTQYF.